This T cell receptor beta chain originates from a study of early T cells in non-severe SARS-CoV-2 infection. On the study more broadly: Bulk RNA from unsorted whole blood was sequenced; chains were unpaired.

Each CDR3 protein is one row after TCRdb ran MiXCR on the 5' RACE reads. The sample lists roughly 51,000 distinct CDR3 sequences; 11% were seen once. V was trimmed by 0 bases and J by 5 bases, leaving 7 bases between them. The CDR3 contains 13 residues. Looked up from germline, CDR1 is SGHAT and CDR2 is FQNNGV. The rearrangement uses TRBV11-2 and TRBJ1-2; D is ambiguous. The sequencing input was whole blood. The TCR originated in an adult who was a healthcare worker with PCR-confirmed SARS-CoV-2 infection or an uninfected control (not recorded which). In DNA form, the CDR3 reads TGTGCCAGCAGCTTAGATATTGTGTATGGCTACACCTTC. This codes for CASSLDIVYGYTF.